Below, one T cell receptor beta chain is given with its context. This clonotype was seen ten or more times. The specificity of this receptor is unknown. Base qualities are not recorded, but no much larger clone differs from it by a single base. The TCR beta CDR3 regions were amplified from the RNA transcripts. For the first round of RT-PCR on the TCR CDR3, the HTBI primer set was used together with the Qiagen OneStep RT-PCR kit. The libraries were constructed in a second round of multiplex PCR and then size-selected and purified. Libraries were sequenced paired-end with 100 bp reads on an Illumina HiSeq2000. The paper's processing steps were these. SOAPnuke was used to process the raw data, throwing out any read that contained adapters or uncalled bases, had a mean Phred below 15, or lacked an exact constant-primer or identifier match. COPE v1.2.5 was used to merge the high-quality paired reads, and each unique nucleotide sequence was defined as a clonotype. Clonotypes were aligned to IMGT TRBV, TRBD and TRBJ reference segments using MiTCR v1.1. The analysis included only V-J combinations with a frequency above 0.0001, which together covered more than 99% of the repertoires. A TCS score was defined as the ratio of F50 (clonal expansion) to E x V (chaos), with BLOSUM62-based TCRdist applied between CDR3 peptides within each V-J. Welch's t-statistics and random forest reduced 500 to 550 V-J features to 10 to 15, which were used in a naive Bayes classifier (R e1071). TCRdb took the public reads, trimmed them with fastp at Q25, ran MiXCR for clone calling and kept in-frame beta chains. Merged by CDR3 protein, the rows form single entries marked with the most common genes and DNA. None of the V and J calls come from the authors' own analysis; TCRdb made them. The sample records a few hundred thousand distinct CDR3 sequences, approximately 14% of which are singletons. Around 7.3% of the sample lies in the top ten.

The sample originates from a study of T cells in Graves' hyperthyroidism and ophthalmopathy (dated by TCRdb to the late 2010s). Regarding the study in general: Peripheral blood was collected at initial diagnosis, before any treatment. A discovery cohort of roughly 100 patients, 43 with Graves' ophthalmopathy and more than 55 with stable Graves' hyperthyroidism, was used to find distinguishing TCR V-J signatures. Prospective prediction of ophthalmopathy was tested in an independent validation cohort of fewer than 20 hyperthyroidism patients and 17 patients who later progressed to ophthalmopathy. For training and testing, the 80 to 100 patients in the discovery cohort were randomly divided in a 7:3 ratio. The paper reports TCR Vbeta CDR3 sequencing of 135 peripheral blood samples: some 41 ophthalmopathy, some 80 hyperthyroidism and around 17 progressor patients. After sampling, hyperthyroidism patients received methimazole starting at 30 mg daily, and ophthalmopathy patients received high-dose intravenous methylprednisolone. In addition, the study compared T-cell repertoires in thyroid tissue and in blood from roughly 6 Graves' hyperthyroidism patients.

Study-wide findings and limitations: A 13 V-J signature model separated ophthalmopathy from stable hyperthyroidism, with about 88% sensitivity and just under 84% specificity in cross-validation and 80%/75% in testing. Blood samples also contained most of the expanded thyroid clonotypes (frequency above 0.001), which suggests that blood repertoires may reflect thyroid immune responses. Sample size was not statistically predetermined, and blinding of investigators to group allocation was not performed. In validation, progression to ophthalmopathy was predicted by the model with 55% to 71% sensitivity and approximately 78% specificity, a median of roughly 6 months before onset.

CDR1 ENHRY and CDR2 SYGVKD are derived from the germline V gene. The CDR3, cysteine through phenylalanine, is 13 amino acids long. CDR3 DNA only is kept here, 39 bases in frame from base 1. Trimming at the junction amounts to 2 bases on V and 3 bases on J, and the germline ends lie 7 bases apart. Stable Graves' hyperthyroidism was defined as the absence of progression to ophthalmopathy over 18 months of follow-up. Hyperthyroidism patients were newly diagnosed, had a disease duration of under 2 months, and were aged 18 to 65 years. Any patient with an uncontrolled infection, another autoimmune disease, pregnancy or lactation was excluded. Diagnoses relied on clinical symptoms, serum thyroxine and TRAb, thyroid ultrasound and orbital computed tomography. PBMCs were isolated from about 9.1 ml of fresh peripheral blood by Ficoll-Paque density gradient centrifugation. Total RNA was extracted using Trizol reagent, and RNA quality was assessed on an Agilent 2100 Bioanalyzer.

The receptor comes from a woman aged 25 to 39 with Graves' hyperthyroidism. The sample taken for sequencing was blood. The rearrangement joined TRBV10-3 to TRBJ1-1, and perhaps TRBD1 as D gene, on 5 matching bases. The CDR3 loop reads CAISEGGDTEAFF. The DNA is TGTGCCATCAGTGAGGGGGGAGACACTGAAGCTTTCTTT.